The 15 T cell receptor beta chains below all came from one sample that was sequenced in a study of CD8 T cells in ankylosing spondylitis. Findings and caveats of the study: There was a TCR beta motif, made of several highly homologous variants, that appeared characteristic of ankylosing spondylitis blood.

Antigens of these TCRs are unknown. TCRdb redid the calling of the 5' RACE reads with MiXCR, one entry per CDR3 protein. This sample has around 490,000 distinct CDR3 sequences, with about 5.7% found just once. Sequencing was carried out using blood, either unsorted or a sorted T cell fraction (not recorded which). The receptors stem from a male donor with ankylosing spondylitis.

This clonotype was seen repeatedly, ten times or more. This rearrangement joins TRBV6-1 to TRBJ2-7, with 9 bases that match TRBD2. Germline trimming cut 4 bases from V and 2 bases from J; bases unmatched to any gene: 6. Germline V gives CDR1 MNHNS, CDR2 SASEGT. The CDR3 has 15 residues. The CDR3 coding sequence is TGTGCCAGCAGTGCCCGGACTAGCGTCGCCTACGAGCAGTACTTC. This gives the protein CASSARTSVAYEQYF.

This clonotype showed up many times. The rearrangement uses TRBV29-1 and TRBJ2-1; D gene uncertain. Germline assignment: CDR1 SQVTM and CDR2 ANQGSEA. With 4 bases removed from V and 15 bases from J, the gap between germline ends came to 13 bases. The CDR3 consists of 10 residues. This chain's CDR3 is CSVVEEWVFF. CDR3 DNA: TGCAGCGTTGTCGAAGAGTGGGTGTTCTTC.

This clonotype was recorded a few times. The gene calls are TRBV11-2 and TRBJ1-1; possible D gene TRBD1, 5 bases. The CDR3 is made up of 18 amino acids. Germline V gene lookup returns CDR1 SGHAT and CDR2 FQNNGV. Between the trimmed V and J ends, which lost 6 bases and 3 bases, there was a span of 26 bases. This CDR3 reads CASSRFITRGPGDTEAFF. Here the CDR3 DNA reads TGTGCCAGCAGTAGATTCATCACCCGGGGACCTGGGGACACTGAAGCTTTCTTT.

This clonotype showed up many times. V gene TRBV24-1 combines with J gene TRBJ1-1; 7 positions match TRBD1. Trimming at V came to 7 bases and at J to 1 base, leaving 2 bases not matched to a gene. Germline CDR1 reads KGHDR; CDR2 reads SFDVKD. The CDR3 is 13 amino acids. The CDR3 region is CATRRQGNTEAFF. The CDR3 nucleotides read TGTGCCACCAGAAGACAGGGGAACACTGAAGCTTTCTTT.

This clonotype was counted many times. This sequence joins TRBV12-3 or TRBV12-4 and TRBJ1-1; weak D call: TRBD1 (5 bases). Between the trimmed V and J ends, which lost 6 bases and 5 bases, there was a span of 13 bases. The CDR3 is 13 residues long. The CDR3 DNA follows: TGTGCCAGCAGCCTGGGACGGCCGACTGAAGCTTTCTTT. Amino acid sequence: CASSLGRPTEAFF.

This clonotype occurred many times. The rearrangement uses TRBV5-1 and TRBJ2-3; D gene unclear. CDR3 size: 15 residues. In germline, CDR1 is SGHRS, CDR2 YFSETQ. V was clipped by 7 bases and J by 0 bases, with 15 bases between them. CDR3 amino acids: CASVIEDGSTDTQYF. CDR3 coding DNA: TGCGCCAGCGTTATAGAGGACGGAAGCACAGATACGCAGTATTTT.

This clonotype was detected ten times or more. The chain combines TRBV20-1 with TRBJ2-5; D uncertain. Per germline, CDR1 DFQATT and CDR2 SNEGSKA (reference sequence). There are 16 residues in the CDR3. The V end was cut by 1 base, the J end by 4 bases, with 19 bases between. CDR3 DNA sequence: TGCAGTGCTAGAGTCTTAAGCCGTCCGATTACAGAGACCCAGTACTTC. The encoded protein is CSARVLSRPITETQYF.

This clonotype was observed at least ten times. CDR3 sequence: CASSQVVGLRGDTQYF. As DNA, the CDR3 is TGCGCCAGCAGCCAAGTTGTGGGTCTGCGGGGAGATACGCAGTATTTT. This chain links TRBV4-3 with TRBJ2-3; a possible D gene is TRBD2 (6 bases). There are 16 residues in the CDR3. V was clipped by 1 base and J by 5 bases, with 16 bases between them. Per the germline V gene, CDR1 is LGHNA and CDR2 is YSLEER.

To note about this clonotype: Given a much more abundant clone one base away, this may be a read error. This chain uses TRBV9 with TRBJ2-7; 8 positions match TRBD2. CDR3 size: 16 residues. Germline values: CDR1 SGDLS, CDR2 YYNGEE. CDR3 coding DNA: TGTGCCAGCGGCGTAGATAGCGGGACGGTCCCCTACGAGCAGTACTTC. Its translation is CASGVDSGTVPYEQYF.

This clonotype was recorded at least ten times. The chain recombines TRBV7-2 with TRBJ2-3, with 11 bases that match TRBD2. Germline values: CDR1 SGHTA, CDR2 FQGNSA. The length of the CDR3 is 17 residues. V trimming: 4 bases; J trimming: 2 bases; junction bases outside the gene matches: 8. The CDR3 bases are TGTGCCAGCAGCTCACTAGCGGGGGCCCCCTACACAGATACGCAGTATTTT. It specifies CASSSLAGAPYTDTQYF.

This clonotype appeared many times. The J gene is TRBJ2-1, the V gene TRBV29-1; a weak D match, TRBD2 (5 bases). CDR3 length equals 13 residues. From germline, CDR1 is SQVTM and CDR2 ANQGSEA. Trimming shortened V by 7 bases and J by 6 bases, and 16 bases separated the two germline ends. CDR3 protein: CSERSPGGNEQFF. The CDR3 nucleotides read TGCAGCGAAAGGTCCCCAGGAGGCAATGAGCAGTTCTTC.

This clonotype was detected many times. The gene calls are TRBV20-1 and TRBJ2-1; 12 positions match TRBD2. The germline V gene has CDR1 DFQATT and CDR2 SNEGSKA (reference sequence). V lost 0 bases and J lost 9; bases outside the gene matches: 6. The CDR3 is 15 amino acids. CDR3 coding DNA: TGCAGTGCTAGAGACCCTAGCGGGGGGGCAATTGAGCAGTTCTTC. Translated, it gives CSARDPSGGAIEQFF.

Worth noting for this clonotype: A much larger clone differs by one base, so this may be a read error. J is TRBJ1-1 and V is TRBV7-9; the D is unclear. V lost 3 bases, J lost 10 bases, and 18 bases lay in between. Germline CDR1 SEHNR, CDR2 FQNEAQ (reference sequence). The CDR3 has 14 amino acids. CDR3 residues: CASSFGSGGKRAFF. As DNA, the CDR3 is TGTGCCAGCAGCTTTGGTTCTGGAGGGAAAAGAGCTTTCTTT.

This clonotype was found many times. J is TRBJ2-7 and V is TRBV12-3 or TRBV12-4; 7 bases are a match to TRBD1. The V gene end was trimmed by 6 bases and the J gene end by 5 bases; junction bases not matched to a gene: 7. This CDR3 has 13 residues. This CDR3 is CASRITGVNEQYF. The CDR3 DNA reads TGTGCCAGCAGAATTACAGGGGTTAACGAGCAGTACTTC.

This clonotype has ten or more counts. The rearrangement links TRBV5-6 to TRBJ2-1, with D maybe TRBD1 (5 bases). The length of the CDR3 is 17 residues. V lost 0 bases to trimming and J lost 0 bases, with 13 bases between them. Germline V lookup: CDR1 SGHDT, CDR2 YYEEEE. The CDR3 coding sequence is TGTGCCAGCAGCTTGGTATTTATAGGGGACTCCTACAATGAGCAGTTCTTC. Translating it yields CASSLVFIGDSYNEQFF. The entire variable domain, with the rest obtained from reference TRBV5-6 and TRBJ2-1, is as follows: DAGVTQSPTHLIKTRGQQVTLRCSPKSGHDTVSWYQQALGQGPQFIFQYYEEEERQRGNFPDRFSGHQFPNYSSELNVNALLLGDSALYLCASSLVFIGDSYNEQFFGPGTRLTVL.